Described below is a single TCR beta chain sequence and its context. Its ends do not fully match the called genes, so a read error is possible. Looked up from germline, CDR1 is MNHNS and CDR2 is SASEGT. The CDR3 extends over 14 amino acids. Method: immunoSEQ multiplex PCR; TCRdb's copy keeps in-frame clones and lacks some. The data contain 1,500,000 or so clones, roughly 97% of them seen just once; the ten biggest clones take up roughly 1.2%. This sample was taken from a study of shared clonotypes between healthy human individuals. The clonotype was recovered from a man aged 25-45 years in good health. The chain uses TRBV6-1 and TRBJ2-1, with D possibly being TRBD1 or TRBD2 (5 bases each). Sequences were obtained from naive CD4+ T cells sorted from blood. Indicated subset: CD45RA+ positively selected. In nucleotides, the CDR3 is TGTGCCAGCAGTCAAGCCCCTCGGGGCTATGAGCAGTTCTTC. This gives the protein CASSQAPRGYEQFF.